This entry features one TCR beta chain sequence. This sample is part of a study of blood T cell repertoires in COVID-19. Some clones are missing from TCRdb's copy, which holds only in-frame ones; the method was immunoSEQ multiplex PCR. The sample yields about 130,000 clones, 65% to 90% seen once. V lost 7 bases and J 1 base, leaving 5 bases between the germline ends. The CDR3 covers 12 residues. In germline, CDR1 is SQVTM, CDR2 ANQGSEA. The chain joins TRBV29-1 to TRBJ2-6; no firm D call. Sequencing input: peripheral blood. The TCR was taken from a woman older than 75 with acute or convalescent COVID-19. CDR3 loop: CSAYSGANVLTF. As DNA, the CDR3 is TGCAGCGCCTATTCTGGGGCCAACGTCCTGACTTTC.